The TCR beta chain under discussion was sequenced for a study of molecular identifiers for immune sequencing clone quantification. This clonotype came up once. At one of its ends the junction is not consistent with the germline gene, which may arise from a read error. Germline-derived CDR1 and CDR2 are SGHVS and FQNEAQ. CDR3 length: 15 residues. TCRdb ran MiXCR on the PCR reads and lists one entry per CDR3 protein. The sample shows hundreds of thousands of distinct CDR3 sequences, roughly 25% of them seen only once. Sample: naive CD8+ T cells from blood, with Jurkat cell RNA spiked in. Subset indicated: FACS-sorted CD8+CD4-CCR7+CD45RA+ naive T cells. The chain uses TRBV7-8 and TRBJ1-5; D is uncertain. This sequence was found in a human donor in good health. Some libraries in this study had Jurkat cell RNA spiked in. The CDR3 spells CASGHAMNSNQPQHF. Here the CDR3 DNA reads TGTGCCAGCGGCCACGCGATGAATAGCAATCAGCCCCAGCACTTT.